These T cell receptor beta chains were read from a single sample in a study of shared T cell receptors in the human thymus. Libraries were prepared by immunoSEQ multiplex PCR; TCRdb keeps only in-frame clonotypes and omits some of them. The sample lists about 500,000 clones, 78% occurring once. The sample also formed part of further work on human thymus T cells.

The material sequenced was thymocytes. These receptors came from a boy younger than two with a congenital heart defect. Each CDR3 is given with its conserved first and last residue. A D gene is named only where the DNA matches it firmly. A row's size may be missing; if present it is once, few, many or a size class.

d_call j_call clone_size v_call cdr3_aa cdr3_nt
. TRBJ2-7 few TRBV27 CASSYRRGPKRYEQYF TGTGCCAGCAGTTACCGGCGGGGACCAAAGAGGTACGAGCAGTACTTC
TRBD1 TRBJ1-2 . TRBV7-9 CASSLTGGADGYTF TGTGCCAGCAGCCTTACAGGGGGCGCAGATGGCTACACCTTC
TRBD2 TRBJ2-3 . TRBV12-5 CASGLRGGTTDTQYF TGTGCTAGTGGTTTGAGGGGAGGGACCACAGATACGCAGTATTTT
TRBD2 TRBJ2-7 . TRBV29-1 CSVDTSREGHYEQYF TGCAGCGTCGACACATCGCGGGAGGGGCACTACGAGCAGTACTTC
. TRBJ2-6 . TRBV6-6 CASSTGPSGANVLTF TGTGCCAGCAGTACAGGGCCCTCTGGGGCCAACGTCCTGACTTTC
TRBD1 TRBJ2-7 . TRBV7-6 CASNTETGGSYEQYF TGTGCCAGCAACACCGAGACAGGGGGCTCCTACGAGCAGTACTTC
TRBD1 TRBJ2-7 once TRBV6-6 CASSYPRDSQEQYF TGTGCCAGCAGTTACCCCCGGGACAGCCAGGAGCAGTACTTC
. TRBJ2-7 . TRBV28 CASSPGHEQYF TGTGCCAGCAGTCCAGGTCACGAGCAGTACTTC
TRBD1 TRBJ2-3 . TRBV29-1 CSVEEIRTGGGRDTQYF TGCAGCGTTGAAGAAATTCGGACAGGGGGCGGGAGAGATACGCAGTATTTT
TRBD1 TRBJ2-7 . TRBV6-5 CASSYSGTGGTGWQYF TGTGCCAGCAGTTACTCAGGGACAGGGGGCACTGGCTGGCAGTACTTC
TRBD2 TRBJ2-4 . TRBV4-3 CASSQAWRKTSVAKNIQYF TGCGCCAGCAGCCAAGCCTGGCGCAAAACTAGCGTAGCCAAAAACATTCAGTACTTC
. TRBJ1-1 . TRBV6-1 CASSEGMGGRNTEAFF TGTGCCAGCAGTGAAGGGATGGGAGGAAGAAACACTGAAGCTTTCTTT
. TRBJ2-7 . TRBV10-3 CAISESLAHEQYF TGTGCCATCAGTGAGTCCCTAGCGCACGAGCAGTACTTC
TRBD2 TRBJ2-1 . TRBV27 CASSHSVTPGLAGNEQFF TGTGCCAGCAGCCACTCGGTTACTCCCGGACTAGCGGGTAATGAGCAGTTCTTC
TRBD1 TRBJ2-1 . TRBV14 CASSQGQGWHNEQFF TGTGCCAGCAGCCAGGGACAGGGGTGGCACAATGAGCAGTTCTTC
TRBD1 TRBJ1-4 . TRBV30 CAWSKGQGSEKLFF TGTGCCTGGAGTAAGGGACAGGGTTCTGAAAAACTGTTTTTT
TRBD2 TRBJ2-5 . TRBV28 CASSSLTVPGGETQYF TGTGCCAGCAGTTCTCTTACCGTCCCGGGAGGAGAGACCCAGTACTTC
TRBD2 TRBJ2-2 . TRBV11-3 CASSPLAGQSRELFF TGTGCCAGCAGCCCACTAGCGGGACAGTCCCGGGAGCTGTTTTTT
. TRBJ2-7 . TRBV15 CATSRESRCGRTGSYEQYF TGTGCCACCAGCAGAGAATCCCGTTGTGGCCGGACTGGCTCCTACGAGCAGTACTTC
. TRBJ1-3 . TRBV7-2 CASSYLEQNDSGNTIYF TGTGCCAGCAGCTACCTGGAGCAGAATGACTCTGGAAACACCATATATTTT
. TRBJ2-7 . TRBV27 CASMGTHSYEQYF TGTGCCAGCATGGGCACTCACTCCTACGAGCAGTACTTC
. TRBJ2-1 . TRBV7-3 CASSLAGGPNNEQFF TGTGCCAGCAGCTTAGCAGGGGGGCCCAACAATGAGCAGTTCTTC
. TRBJ2-7 . TRBV7-2 CASSLNGGGRPLDEQYF TGTGCCAGCAGCTTAAATGGAGGCGGGCGCCCTCTGGACGAGCAGTACTTC
TRBD2 TRBJ2-1 . TRBV30 CAWRGGTSGYNEQFF TGTGCCTGGAGGGGGGGGACTAGCGGGTACAATGAGCAGTTCTTC
. TRBJ1-4 once TRBV16 CASSQSVCLRTTNEKLFF TGTGCCAGCAGCCAATCGGTATGCCTACGAACAACTAATGAAAAACTGTTTTTT
TRBD1 TRBJ2-2 . TRBV5-4 CASSSTGGANTGELFF TGTGCCAGCAGCTCGACAGGGGGCGCGAACACCGGGGAACTGTTTTTT
TRBD1 TRBJ1-2 . TRBV29-1 CSDTRGNYGYTF TGCAGCGATACCAGGGGGAACTATGGCTACACCTTC
. TRBJ2-5 . TRBV7-7 CASSQSFSRGGETQYF TGTGCCAGCAGCCAAAGTTTTTCCCGGGGAGGAGAGACCCAGTACTTC
TRBD2 TRBJ2-3 . TRBV28 CASSLSQLAASTDTQYF TGTGCCAGCAGTTTATCCCAACTAGCGGCGAGCACAGATACGCAGTATTTT
. TRBJ1-1 . TRBV19 CASSPAMNTEAFF TGTGCCAGTAGTCCCGCGATGAACACTGAAGCTTTCTTT
. TRBJ1-1 . TRBV19 CASSIVPTGNTEAFF TGTGCCAGTAGTATAGTCCCGACAGGGAACACTGAAGCTTTCTTT
. TRBJ2-3 . TRBV5-1 CASSPQEDTQYF TGCGCCAGCAGCCCCCAGGAAGATACGCAGTATTTT
. TRBJ2-7 few TRBV4-3 CASSQDGGGSSDEQYF TGCGCCAGCAGCCAAGATGGGGGCGGGAGTTCGGACGAGCAGTACTTC
TRBD2 TRBJ2-2 . TRBV6-6 CASSFASGSFTGELFF TGTGCCAGCAGTTTCGCTAGCGGGAGTTTCACCGGGGAGCTGTTTTTT
. TRBJ2-1 once TRBV7-4 CASSLPGEPTYNEQFF TGTGCCAGCAGCTTACCCGGGGAGCCAACCTACAATGAGCAGTTCTTC
TRBD1 TRBJ2-6 . TRBV27 CASSLNPGQALSGANVLTF TGTGCCAGCAGTTTAAACCCGGGACAGGCACTATCTGGGGCCAACGTCCTGACTTTC
. TRBJ2-7 few TRBV10-3 CAIRDREGNEQYF TGTGCCATCAGGGACAGGGAGGGCAACGAGCAGTACTTC
. TRBJ2-1 . TRBV7-2 CASSFRSRSGDPEQFF TGTGCCAGCAGCTTCCGGTCGCGTTCGGGGGACCCTGAGCAGTTCTTC
TRBD1 TRBJ2-1 few TRBV27 CASRLGTGLYNEQFF TGTGCCAGCAGACTCGGGACAGGTCTATACAATGAGCAGTTCTTC
TRBD1 TRBJ2-2 . TRBV28 CATQGAIVAGELFF TGTGCCACCCAGGGGGCGATTGTGGCCGGGGAGCTGTTTTTT
. TRBJ2-1 . TRBV9 CASSVLSSYNEQFF TGTGCCAGCAGCGTATTGAGCTCCTACAATGAGCAGTTCTTC
TRBD1 TRBJ2-1 . TRBV10-3 CAIDPGGSYNEQFF TGTGCCATTGACCCAGGGGGCTCCTACAATGAGCAGTTCTTC
TRBD2 TRBJ2-3 . TRBV5-1 CASSLASGRDCSTDTQYF TGCGCCAGCAGCTTGGCTAGCGGGAGGGATTGTAGCACAGATACGCAGTATTTT
TRBD1 TRBJ2-7 . TRBV5-1 CASSLLTGDYEQYF TGCGCCAGCAGCCTCCTGACAGGGGACTACGAGCAGTACTTC
TRBD2 TRBJ2-5 . TRBV14 CASSLRLAGGETQYF TGTGCCAGCAGCCTTAGACTAGCGGGAGGAGAGACCCAGTACTTC
. TRBJ1-1 few TRBV12-5 CASGLENRDKLNTEAFF TGTGCTAGTGGTTTGGAGAACAGGGATAAATTGAACACTGAAGCTTTCTTT
TRBD1 TRBJ2-3 . TRBV14 CASSQDLGQSTDTQYF TGTGCCAGCAGCCAAGACCTGGGACAGAGCACAGATACGCAGTATTTT
TRBD2 TRBJ2-1 . TRBV5-1 CASSLAGAEQFF TGCGCCAGCAGTTTAGCGGGAGCTGAGCAGTTCTTC
TRBD1 TRBJ2-1 once TRBV4-3 CASGWGQGEDNEQFF TGCGCCAGTGGTTGGGGACAGGGGGAAGACAATGAGCAGTTCTTC
. TRBJ1-5 few TRBV15 CATSSAGRVGQPQHF TGTGCCACCAGCAGCGCAGGGAGGGTTGGACAGCCCCAGCATTTT
. TRBJ2-7 . TRBV2 CASSSGVGSYEQYF TGTGCCAGCAGCTCAGGGGTCGGCTCCTACGAGCAGTACTTC